This T cell receptor (beta chain) is drawn from a study of blood T cell repertoires in COVID-19. The table came from immunoSEQ multiplex PCR; TCRdb's copy has only in-frame clones and leaves some out. Found here are over 400,000 clones, approximately 90% of them singletons; the top ten hold 7% to 10%. V was trimmed by 2 bases and J by 5 bases, leaving 7 bases between them. This CDR3 comprises 12 residues. Germline V CDR1 and CDR2: SNHLY, FYNNEI. The receptor was isolated from a woman aged 55-70 years who had recovered from COVID-19. The chain combines TRBV2 with TRBJ2-7, with a weak D call TRBD1 (5 bases). The sequencing sample was made of PBMCs or T cells enriched from blood (not recorded which). The CDR3 DNA reads TGTGCCAGCAGTGAACAGGGCCACGAGCAGTACGTC. This gives the protein CASSEQGHEQYV.